The 7 T cell receptor beta chains presented below share a single source sample, sequenced in a study of blood T cell repertoires in COVID-19. Measured with immunoSEQ multiplex PCR; TCRdb has only the in-frame clones, and not every one. Of tens of thousands of clones in the sample, around 90% were seen once. Sequenced: peripheral blood. These receptors were obtained from a human donor in a cohort sampled during active COVID-19.

The chain has TRBV18 and TRBJ1-3, with a possible D match to TRBD1 (5 bases). Germline lookup yields CDR1 KGHSH and CDR2 LQKENI. The V gene lost 3 bases and the J gene lost 14 bases, with 23 bases spanning the gap. The CDR3 spans 15 residues. CDR3 nucleotides: TGTGCCAGCTCACCGACGGAGGGACGGCCGTCCGGGCTATATTTT. It is translated as CASSPTEGRPSGLYF.

J is TRBJ2-7 and V is TRBV28, with TRBD2 matching over 13 bases. Per the germline V gene, CDR1 is MDHEN and CDR2 is SYDVKM. The ends lost 7 bases at V and 5 bases at J; junction bases unmatched: 5. CDR3 length: 14 residues. The CDR3 coding sequence is TGTGCCAGCAAACTAGCGGGGGGGCCCCACGAGCAGTACTTC. It specifies CASKLAGGPHEQYF. The complete variable domain, with remaining parts taken from reference TRBV28 and TRBJ2-7, reads DVKVTQSSRYLVKRTGEKVFLECVQDMDHENMFWYRQDPGLGLRLIYFSYDVKMKEKGDIPEGYSVSREKKERFSLILESASTNQTSMYLCASKLAGGPHEQYFGPGTRLTVT.

This clone was counted a few times. The chain uses TRBV27 and TRBJ2-1, with 11 bases aligning to TRBD2. CDR1 and CDR2 (germline): MNHEY, SMNVEV (reference sequence). The CDR3 is 16 amino acids. The trim removed 2 bases at V and 5 bases at J, leaving 5 bases unmatched. CDR3: CASSLLAGGINNEQFF. In DNA, the CDR3 is TGTGCCAGCAGTTTACTAGCGGGAGGTATCAACAATGAGCAGTTCTTC.

This chain uses TRBV5-1 with TRBJ1-1; tentatively, D is TRBD1 (5 bases). Germline lookup yields CDR1 SGHRS and CDR2 YFSETQ. With 0 bases removed from V and 4 bases from J, the gap between germline ends came to 13 bases. The CDR3 length is 15 residues. Here the CDR3 reads CASSLGGGDPTEAFF. CDR3 DNA: TGCGCCAGCAGCTTGGGCGGGGGGGACCCCACTGAAGCTTTCTTT. Looking up the rest from reference TRBV5-1 and TRBJ1-1 gives the full variable domain: KAGVTQTPRYLIKTRGQQVTLSCSPISGHRSVSWYQQTPGQGLQFLFEYFSETQRNKGNFPGRFSGRQFSNSRSEMNVSTLELGDSALYLCASSLGGGDPTEAFFGQGTRLTVV.

This clone showed up just once. The gene calls are TRBV19 and TRBJ1-5; D is possibly TRBD1 (5 bases). The CDR3 loop spans 14 amino acids. Germline-derived CDR1 and CDR2 are LNHDA and SQIVND (reference sequence). V lost 7 bases, J lost 2 bases, and 12 bases lay in between. CDR3 in amino acids: CASTPSGGNQPQHF. The CDR3 DNA is TGTGCCAGTACCCCCTCGGGGGGCAATCAGCCCCAGCATTTT.

The table lists this clone with a count of one. The V call is TRBV29-1, the J call TRBJ2-5, with 7 bases fitting TRBD2. Germline assignment: CDR1 SQVTM and CDR2 ANQGSEA. V trimming: 4 bases; J trimming: 2 bases; junction bases outside the gene matches: 7. This CDR3 is built from 14 residues. In DNA, the CDR3 is TGCAGCGTTGGGTCGGGGGGATCTCAAGAGACCCAGTACTTC. Translating gives CSVGSGGSQETQYF.

The rearrangement links TRBV10-3 to TRBJ2-1; 14 nucleotides agree with TRBD2. CDR1 and CDR2 (germline): ENHRY, SYGVKD. The V segment lost 7 bases and the J segment 0 bases; nucleotides outside the gene matches: 14. The CDR3 has 20 amino acids. In DNA, the CDR3 is TGTGCCATCAAGCGGGGAACCGGGACTAGCGGGAGAAACTCCTACAATGAGCAGTTCTTC. Protein sequence: CAIKRGTGTSGRNSYNEQFF.